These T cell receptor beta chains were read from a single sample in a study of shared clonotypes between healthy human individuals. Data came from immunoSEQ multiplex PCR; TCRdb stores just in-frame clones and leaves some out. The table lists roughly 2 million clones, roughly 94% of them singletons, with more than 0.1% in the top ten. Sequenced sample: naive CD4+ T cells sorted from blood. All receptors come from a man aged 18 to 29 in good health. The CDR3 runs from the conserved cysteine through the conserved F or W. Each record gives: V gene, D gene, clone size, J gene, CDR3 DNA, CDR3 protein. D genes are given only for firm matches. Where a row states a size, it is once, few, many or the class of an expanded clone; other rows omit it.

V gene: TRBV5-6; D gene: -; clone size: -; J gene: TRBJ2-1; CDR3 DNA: TGTGCCAGCAGCTTGGTAGGGACCAATCAGGTCCCTGAGCAGTTCTTC; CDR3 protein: CASSLVGTNQVPEQFF
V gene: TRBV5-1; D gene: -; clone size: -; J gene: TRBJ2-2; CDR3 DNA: TGCGCCAGCAGCGGCGGGCAGAACACCGGGGAGCTGTTTTTT; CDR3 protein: CASSGGQNTGELFF
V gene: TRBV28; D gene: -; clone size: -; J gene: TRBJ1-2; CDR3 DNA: TGTGCCACCGAGGACATTAACTATGGCTACACCTTC; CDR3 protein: CATEDINYGYTF
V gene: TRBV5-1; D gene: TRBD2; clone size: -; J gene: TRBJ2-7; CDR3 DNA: TGCGCCAGCAGCTTGGTCGGCGGGGGTACGTACGAGCAGTACTTC; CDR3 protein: CASSLVGGGTYEQYF
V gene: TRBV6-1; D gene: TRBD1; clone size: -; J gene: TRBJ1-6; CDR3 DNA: TGTGCCAGCAGTGAGGCCGGGACAGGGACCAGTTCACCCCTCCACTTT; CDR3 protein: CASSEAGTGTSSPLHF
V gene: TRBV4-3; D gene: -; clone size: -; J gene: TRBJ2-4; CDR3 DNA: TGCGCCAGCAGCCAAAACGAATTGACCAAAAACATTCAGTACTTC; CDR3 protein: CASSQNELTKNIQYF
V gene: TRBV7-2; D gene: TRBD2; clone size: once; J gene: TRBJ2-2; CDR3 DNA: TGTGCCAGCAGACCTCGGACTAGCGGGAGTAAAAACACCGGGGAGCTGTTTTTT; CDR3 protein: CASRPRTSGSKNTGELFF
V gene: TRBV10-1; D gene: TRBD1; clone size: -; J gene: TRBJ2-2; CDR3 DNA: TGCGCCAGCAGTGGGGACAGGTTTGGCACCGGGGAGCTGTTTTTT; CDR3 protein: CASSGDRFGTGELFF
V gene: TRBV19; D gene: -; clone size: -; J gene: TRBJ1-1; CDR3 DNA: TGTGCCAGTAGTTCTGGTCTTGGCAGGGGCTTATTAGGGACCACTGAAGCTTTCTTT; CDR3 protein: CASSSGLGRGLLGTTEAFF
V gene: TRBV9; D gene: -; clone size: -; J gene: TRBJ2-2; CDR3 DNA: TGTGCCAGCAGCGTAGGTCCGAGGGTAGCCACCGGGGAGCTGTTTTTT; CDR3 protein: CASSVGPRVATGELFF
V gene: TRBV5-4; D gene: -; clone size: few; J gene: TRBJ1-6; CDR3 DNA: TGTGCCAGCAGTCGTGTCGCAGATTCACCCCTCCACTTT; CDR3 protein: CASSRVADSPLHF
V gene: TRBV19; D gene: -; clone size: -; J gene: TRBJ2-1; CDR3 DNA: TGTGCCAGTAGTATAAGAGGCGTAGGAGGCGATGAGCAGTTCTTC; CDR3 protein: CASSIRGVGGDEQFF
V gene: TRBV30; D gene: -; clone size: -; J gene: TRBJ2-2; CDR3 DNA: TGTGCCTGGGGGCGGACCGGGGAGCTGTTTTTT; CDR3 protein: CAWGRTGELFF
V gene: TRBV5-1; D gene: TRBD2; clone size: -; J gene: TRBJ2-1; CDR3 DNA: TGCGCCAGCAGCGGCGGGGGTGCGGGCTCCTACAATGAGCAGTTCTTC; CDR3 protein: CASSGGGAGSYNEQFF
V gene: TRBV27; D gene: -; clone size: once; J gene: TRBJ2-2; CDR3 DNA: TGTGCCAGCAGTTTATTTTTGACTAGGGGTGGGGAGCTGTTTTTT; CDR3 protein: CASSLFLTRGGELFF
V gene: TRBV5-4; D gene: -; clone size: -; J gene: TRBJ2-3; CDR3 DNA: TGTGCCAGCAGCCCTCGGGACGGCTACACAGATACGCAGTATTTT; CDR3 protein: CASSPRDGYTDTQYF
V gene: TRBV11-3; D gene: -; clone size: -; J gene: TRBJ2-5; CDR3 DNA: TGTGCCAGCAGCTCACCCTCTCCGGCGGGAGAGACCCAGTACTTC; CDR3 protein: CASSSPSPAGETQYF
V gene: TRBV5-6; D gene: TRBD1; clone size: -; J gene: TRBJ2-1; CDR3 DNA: TGTGCCAGCAGCTTACCGGGACAGGATAGCTCCTACAATGAGCAGTTCTTC; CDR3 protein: CASSLPGQDSSYNEQFF
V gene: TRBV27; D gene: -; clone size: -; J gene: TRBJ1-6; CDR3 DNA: TGTGCCAGCAGTTTCGCCCTCAAAGGGCCACCGAATTCACCCCTCCACTTT; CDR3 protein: CASSFALKGPPNSPLHF
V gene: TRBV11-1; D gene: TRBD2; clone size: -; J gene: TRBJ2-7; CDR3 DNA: TGTGCCAGCAGCTTAGCGCACGGGGGGGCCTACGAGCAGTACTTC; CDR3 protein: CASSLAHGGAYEQYF
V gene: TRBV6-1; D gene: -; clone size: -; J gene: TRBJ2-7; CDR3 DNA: TGTGCCAGCAGCGTTCAGTACGAGCAGTACTTC; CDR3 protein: CASSVQYEQYF
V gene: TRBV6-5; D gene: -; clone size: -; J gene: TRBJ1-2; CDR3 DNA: TGTGCCAGCAGTGACTCAAGGGGATCCAATGGCTACACCTTC; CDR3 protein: CASSDSRGSNGYTF
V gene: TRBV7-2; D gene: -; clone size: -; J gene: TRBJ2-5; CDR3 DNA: TGTGCCAGCAGCTTAGTAGCGCTAGCGAACACGGAGACCCAGTACTTC; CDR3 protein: CASSLVALANTETQYF
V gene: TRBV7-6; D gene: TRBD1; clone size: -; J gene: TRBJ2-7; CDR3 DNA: TGTGCCAGCAGCTTTACAGGGGGCTTTTACGAGCAGTACTTC; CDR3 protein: CASSFTGGFYEQYF
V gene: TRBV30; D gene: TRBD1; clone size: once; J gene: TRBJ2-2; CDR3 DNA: TGTGCCTGGAGTAAGGGACAGTCGAACACCGGGGAGCTGTTTTTT; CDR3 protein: CAWSKGQSNTGELFF
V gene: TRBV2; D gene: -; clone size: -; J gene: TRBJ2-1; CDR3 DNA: TGTGCCAGCACCGAGGGACTGCAGAGGTTATACAATGAGCAGTTCTTC; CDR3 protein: CASTEGLQRLYNEQFF
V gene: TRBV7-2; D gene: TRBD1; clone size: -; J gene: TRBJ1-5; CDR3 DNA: TGTGCCAGCAGCTTAGGGGGGACAGGGCGTCAGCCCCAGCATTTT; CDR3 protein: CASSLGGTGRQPQHF
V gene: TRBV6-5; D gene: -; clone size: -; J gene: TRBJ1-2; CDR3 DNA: TGTGCCAGCAGTCGTGGGGGGGACTATGGCTACACCTTC; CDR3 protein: CASSRGGDYGYTF
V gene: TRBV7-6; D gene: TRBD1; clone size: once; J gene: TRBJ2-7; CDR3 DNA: TGTGCCAGCAGCTTAGCCTCCTCGGGACAGGGCTACGAGCAGTACTTC; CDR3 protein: CASSLASSGQGYEQYF